The T cell receptor (beta chain) described here comes from a study of beta chain features in type 1 diabetes. CD45RO/CCR7/CD25/CD127/CD95/CD27 sorting isolated CD4+ naive, central memory, regulatory and stem cell-like memory cells. For this clone: Its antigen is not known.

Overall study findings and caveats: In type 1 diabetes patients, VDJ junctions had fewer insertions; deletions at these junctions were more frequent. Over-representation of high TCR-expressing cells was a possible consequence of cDNA sequencing.

As every portion of the isolated RNA was reverse transcribed, the sequencing read expressed TCRB transcripts. Read counts averaged around 3.6 million for samples of naive, central memory and regulatory T cells. Measured with immunoSEQ multiplex PCR; TCRdb has only the in-frame clones, and not every one. The sample lists more than 120,000 clones, less than 11% occurring once. Per the germline V gene, CDR1 is MNHEY and CDR2 is SVGAGI. J was trimmed by 3 bases and V by 10 bases; bases with no gene match: 8. The CDR3 covers 13 residues. The chain links TRBV6-5 to TRBJ2-7; 8 nucleotides line up with TRBD1. The sample comprised naive CD4+ T cells from blood. This receptor was identified in a man aged 18-30 years in good health. In DNA, the CDR3 is TGTGCCACCACGGGGACAGGTGTCTACGAGCAGTACTTC. This codes for CATTGTGVYEQYF.